This T cell receptor beta chain was recovered during a study of shared clonotypes between healthy human individuals. Findings and caveats of the study: Larger estimated richness was generally seen in naive subsets than in memory subsets.

Samples underwent the assay at deep level. Each subset's genomic DNA was split evenly across several immunoSEQ plates. The repertoire was sequenced with immunoSEQ multiplex PCR; TCRdb's copy has only in-frame clones and lacks some. The sample consists of hundreds of thousands of clones, around 73% of them appearing once. V was clipped by 4 bases and J by 5 bases; unmatched bases: 5. The CDR3 spans 15 residues. CDR1 SGHDT and CDR2 YYEEEE come from the germline V gene. A word on this clone: Its antigen remains unidentified.

The receptor comes from a woman aged 30 to 39 in good health. The rearrangement joins TRBV5-6 to TRBJ2-1, with TRBD2 matching over 11 bases. Sample: memory CD4+ T cells sorted from blood. Sample subset: CD45RA-negative fraction. DNA for the CDR3: TGTGCCAGCAGCGTTAGCGGGAGGGACCACAATGAGCAGTTCTTC. It encodes CASSVSGRDHNEQFF.